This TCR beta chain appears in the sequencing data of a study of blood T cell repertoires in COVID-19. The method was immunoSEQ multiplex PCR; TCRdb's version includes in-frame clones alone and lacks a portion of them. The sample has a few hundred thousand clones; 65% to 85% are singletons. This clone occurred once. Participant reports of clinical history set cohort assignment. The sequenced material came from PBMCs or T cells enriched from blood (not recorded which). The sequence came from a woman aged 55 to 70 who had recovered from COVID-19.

The CDR3 DNA sequence: TGTGCCAGCAGCCGGGGGACTAGCGACTTCTACAATGAGCAGTTCTTC. Its translation: CASSRGTSDFYNEQFF. The rearrangement uses TRBV11-2 and TRBJ2-1, with 10 positions matching TRBD2. There are 16 residues in the CDR3. With 5 bases clipped from V and 3 bases from J, the junction kept 7 bases outside the gene matches. Germline CDR1 reads SGHAT; CDR2 reads FQNNGV. The variable domain in full, completed from reference TRBV11-2 and TRBJ2-1, reads EAGVAQSPRYKIIEKRQSVAFWCNPISGHATLYWYQQILGQGPKLLIQFQNNGVVDDSQLPKDRFSAERLKGVDSTLKIQPAKLEDSAVYLCASSRGTSDFYNEQFFGPGTRLTVL.